Listed below are T cell receptor beta chains from one sample, sequenced in a study of Tregs in tolerant kidney transplant recipients. TCRdb's table, derived via immunoSEQ multiplex PCR, lists solely in-frame clones and lacks some. The table records approximately 100,000 clones, 80% to 95% of them present only once. The sample in question was CD4+ T cells from blood, obtained before the transplant. These receptors were obtained from a human donor who received a combined kidney and bone marrow transplant. Each CDR3 is given with its conserved first and last residue. A D gene is named only where the DNA matches it firmly. The size field is filled for only some rows; it gives once, few, many or a size class.

j_gene | d_gene | abundance | v_gene | CDR3aa | CDR3nt
TRBJ2-5 | TRBD1 | once | TRBV29-1 | CSFPIGQGQETQYF | TGCAGCTTCCCTATTGGACAGGGCCAAGAGACCCAGTACTTC
TRBJ1-1 | TRBD1 | NA | TRBV29-1 | CSVQIDRADTEAFF | TGCAGCGTTCAAATCGACAGGGCGGACACTGAAGCTTTCTTT
TRBJ2-2 | TRBD1 | NA | TRBV7-6 | CASSHRTGDTGELFF | TGTGCCAGCAGCCACAGGACAGGAGACACCGGGGAGCTGTTTTTT
TRBJ2-7 | NA | NA | TRBV30 | CAWTSEGSYEQYF | TGTGCCTGGACGTCGGAGGGCTCCTACGAGCAGTACTTC
TRBJ2-3 | TRBD2 | NA | TRBV5-1 | CASSLLADTDTQYF | TGCGCCAGCAGCTTGCTAGCGGATACAGATACGCAGTATTTT
TRBJ2-7 | TRBD1 | NA | TRBV7-2 | CASGQGVHEQYF | TGTGCCAGCGGACAGGGGGTTCACGAGCAGTACTTC
TRBJ2-2 | TRBD2 | NA | TRBV30 | CAWSVTSGNTGELFF | TGTGCCTGGAGTGTAACTAGCGGAAACACCGGGGAGCTGTTTTTT
TRBJ2-5 | NA | NA | TRBV29-1 | CSVRRQETQYF | TGCAGCGTTAGGAGGCAAGAGACCCAGTACTTC
TRBJ1-2 | TRBD1 | NA | TRBV28 | CASSSIQGVGYGYTF | TGTGCCAGCAGTTCCATCCAGGGGGTAGGGTATGGCTACACCTTC
TRBJ1-3 | TRBD1 | NA | TRBV2 | CASSYRGQSGNTIYF | TGTGCCAGCAGTTACAGGGGGCAATCTGGAAACACCATATATTTT
TRBJ2-5 | NA | NA | TRBV7-3 | CASSLSPGETQYF | TGTGCCAGCAGCTTAAGTCCGGGGGAGACCCAGTACTTC
TRBJ1-6 | NA | NA | TRBV7-2 | CASSLERGTGMRNSPLHF | TGTGCCAGCAGCTTAGAGAGGGGGACCGGGATGAGGAATTCACCCCTCCACTTT
TRBJ1-5 | NA | NA | TRBV10-3 | CAISESRNGIGNQPQHF | TGTGCCATCAGTGAGTCGAGGAACGGGATCGGCAATCAGCCCCAGCATTTT
TRBJ1-4 | NA | NA | TRBV12-5 | CASGFGGVGEKLFF | TGTGCTAGTGGTTTCGGGGGAGTGGGGGAAAAACTGTTTTTT
TRBJ2-5 | TRBD1 | NA | TRBV5-4 | CASSGDRLQETQYF | TGTGCCAGCAGCGGGGACAGATTGCAAGAGACCCAGTACTTC
TRBJ2-5 | TRBD2 | NA | TRBV28 | CASSLRRTRHETQYF | TGTGCCAGCAGCCTTCGCCGGACTAGGCACGAGACCCAGTACTTC
TRBJ1-5 | TRBD1 | NA | TRBV19 | CASSTGTGMRNQPQHF | TGTGCCAGTAGTACCGGGACAGGGATGCGCAATCAGCCCCAGCATTTT
TRBJ2-2 | NA | once | TRBV19 | CASTRDIMNTGELFF | TGTGCCAGTACTAGGGACATAATGAACACCGGGGAGCTGTTTTTT